The TCR beta chain described here comes from a study of human T cells and chemical hapten exposure. At the level of the study: Skin on the upper inner arm, 2 cm by 2 cm in size, was sensitized with 2% DPC. Patients received weekly diphenylcyclopropenone doses to the scalp throughout the approximately 26-week study. The study traced per-sample TCR yield variation mainly to small differences in pooled library volumes.

The time point here: patch test 2, 6 weeks after DPC sensitization. Stated treatment: therapeutic diphenylcyclopropenone sensitization with weekly scalp DPC. The CDR3 consists of 15 residues. Looked up from germline, CDR1 is MNHEY and CDR2 is SVGEGT. V dropped 4 bases and J dropped 1 base, with 12 bases sitting between them. Single cDNA molecules in the library carried unique molecular identifiers attached during preparation. TCRdb fed the RACE reads into MiXCR, producing one record per CDR3 protein. The profile covers some 350,000 distinct CDR3 sequences, with over 6% appearing a single time and around 6.1% taken by the ten largest. This clonotype was detected many times.

The sequencing here drew on whole blood, taken in connection with sensitization to the hapten diphenylcyclopropenone (DPC). The rearrangement links TRBV6-2 or TRBV6-3 to TRBJ2-3; D perhaps matches TRBD1 (6 bases). The sequence derives from a woman aged 18 to 35 with alopecia areata. Some clones in this sample may be carry-over from other donors' samples. The CDR3 nucleotides are TGTGCCAGCAGTTCCAGACAGGCCCGCACAGATACGCAGTATTTT. Amino acid sequence: CASSSRQARTDTQYF.